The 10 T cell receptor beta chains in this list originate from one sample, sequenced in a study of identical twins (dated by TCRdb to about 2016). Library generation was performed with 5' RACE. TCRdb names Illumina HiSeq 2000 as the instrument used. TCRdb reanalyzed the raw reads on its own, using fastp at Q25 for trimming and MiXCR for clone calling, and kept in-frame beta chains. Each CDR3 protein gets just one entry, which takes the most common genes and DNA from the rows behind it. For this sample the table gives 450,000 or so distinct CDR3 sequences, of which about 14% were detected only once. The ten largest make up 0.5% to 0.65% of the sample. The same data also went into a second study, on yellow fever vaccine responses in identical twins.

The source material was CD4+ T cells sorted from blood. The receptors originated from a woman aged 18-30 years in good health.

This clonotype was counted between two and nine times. The CDR3 DNA reads TGTGCCAGCAGTGCGACAGGGGCTTCCTCTGGAAACACCATATATTTT. Translation: CASSATGASSGNTIYF. The chain recombines TRBV6-1 with TRBJ1-3, with 8 bases aligning to TRBD1. CDR1 is MNHNS and CDR2 is SASEGT in the germline V gene. With V trimmed by 4 bases and J by 0 bases, 5 bases remained unmatched. The length of the CDR3 is 16 residues.

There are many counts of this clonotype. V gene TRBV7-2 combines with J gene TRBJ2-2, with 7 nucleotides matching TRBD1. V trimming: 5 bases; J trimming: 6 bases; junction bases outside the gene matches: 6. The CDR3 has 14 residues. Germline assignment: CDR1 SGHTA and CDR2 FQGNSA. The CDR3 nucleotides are TGTGCCAGCAGCCTCCGAGGGGGCGCCGGGGAGCTGTTTTTT. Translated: CASSLRGGAGELFF.

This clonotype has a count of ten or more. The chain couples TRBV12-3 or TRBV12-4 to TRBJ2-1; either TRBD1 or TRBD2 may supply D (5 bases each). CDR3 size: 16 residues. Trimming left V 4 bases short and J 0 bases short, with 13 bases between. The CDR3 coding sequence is TGTGCCAGCAGTTGGGGCGTTGGGAGCTCCTACAATGAGCAGTTCTTC. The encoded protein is CASSWGVGSSYNEQFF.

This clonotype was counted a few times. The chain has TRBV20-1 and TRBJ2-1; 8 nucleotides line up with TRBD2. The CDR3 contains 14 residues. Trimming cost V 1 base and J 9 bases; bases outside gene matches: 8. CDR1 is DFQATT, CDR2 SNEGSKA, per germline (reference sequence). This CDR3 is CSARVGRALGEQFF. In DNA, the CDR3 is TGCAGTGCTAGAGTCGGGAGGGCCCTCGGTGAGCAGTTCTTC.

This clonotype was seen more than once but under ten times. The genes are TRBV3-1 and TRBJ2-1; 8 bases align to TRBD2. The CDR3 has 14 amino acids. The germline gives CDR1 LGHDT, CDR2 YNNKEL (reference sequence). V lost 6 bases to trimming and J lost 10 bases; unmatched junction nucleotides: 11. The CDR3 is CASSWASGPGEQFF. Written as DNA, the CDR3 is TGTGCCAGCAGTTGGGCTAGCGGGCCAGGAGAGCAGTTCTTC.

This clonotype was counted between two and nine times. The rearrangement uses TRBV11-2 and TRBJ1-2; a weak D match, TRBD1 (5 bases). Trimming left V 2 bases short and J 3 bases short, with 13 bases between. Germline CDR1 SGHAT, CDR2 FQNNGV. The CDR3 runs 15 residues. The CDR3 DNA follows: TGTGCCAGCAGCTTAATCGGCGGCAGGGACTATGGCTACACCTTC. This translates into CASSLIGGRDYGYTF.

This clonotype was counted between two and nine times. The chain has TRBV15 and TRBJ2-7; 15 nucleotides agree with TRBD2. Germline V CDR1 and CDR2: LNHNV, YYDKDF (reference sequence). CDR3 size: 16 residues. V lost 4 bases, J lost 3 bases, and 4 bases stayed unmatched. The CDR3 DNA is TGTGCCACCAGCACCTGGACTAGCGGGAGGGTCTACGAGCAGTACTTC. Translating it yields CATSTWTSGRVYEQYF.

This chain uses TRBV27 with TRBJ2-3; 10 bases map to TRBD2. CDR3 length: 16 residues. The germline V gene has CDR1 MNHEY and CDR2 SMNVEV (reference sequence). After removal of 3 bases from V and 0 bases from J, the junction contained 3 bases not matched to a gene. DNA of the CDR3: TGTGCCAGCAGTTTGACTAGCGGGCTTAGCACAGATACGCAGTATTTT. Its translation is CASSLTSGLSTDTQYF.

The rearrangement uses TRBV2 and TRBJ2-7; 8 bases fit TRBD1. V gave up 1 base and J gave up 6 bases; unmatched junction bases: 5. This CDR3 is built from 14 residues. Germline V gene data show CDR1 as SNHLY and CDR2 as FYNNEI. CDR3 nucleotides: TGTGCCAGCAGTGAAGGATGGACAGGGACCGAGCAGTACTTC. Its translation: CASSEGWTGTEQYF.

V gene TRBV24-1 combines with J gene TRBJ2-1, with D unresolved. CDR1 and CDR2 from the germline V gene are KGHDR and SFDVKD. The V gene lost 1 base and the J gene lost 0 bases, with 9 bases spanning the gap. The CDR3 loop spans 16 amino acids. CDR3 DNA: TGTGCCACCAGTGATTTTGGGCCCAGCTCCTACAATGAGCAGTTCTTC. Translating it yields CATSDFGPSSYNEQFF.